Listed below are T cell receptor beta chains from one sample, sequenced in a study of spatial heterogeneity in lung cancer. Via MiXCR, TCRdb re-called the 5' RACE reads, giving one row per CDR3 protein. Among roughly 99,000 distinct CDR3 sequences, approximately 20% were seen once, and the ten largest hold 20% to 25%. This specimen consisted of PBMCs, obtained at follow-up. The source of these receptors is a male donor with early-stage non-small cell lung cancer. Each CDR3 is given with its conserved first and last residue. D genes are given only for firm matches. Expanded clones are given a class, and other clones once, few, many or no size at all.

cdr3_length: 15
clone_size: -
v_call: TRBV14
d_call: -
j_call: TRBJ2-3
cdr3_aa: CASSPIQGVGDTQYF
cdr3_nt: TGTGCCAGCAGCCCGATACAGGGAGTTGGGGATACGCAGTATTTT

cdr3_length: 15
clone_size: many
v_call: TRBV7-8
d_call: TRBD1
j_call: TRBJ1-5
cdr3_aa: CASSLARTGGQPQHF
cdr3_nt: TGTGCCAGCAGCTTAGCGAGGACAGGGGGTCAGCCCCAGCATTTT

cdr3_length: 18
clone_size: many
v_call: TRBV4-1
d_call: -
j_call: TRBJ2-3
cdr3_aa: CASSQVLGETMDTDTQYF
cdr3_nt: TGCGCCAGCAGCCAGGTTCTAGGGGAAACCATGGACACAGATACGCAGTATTTT

cdr3_length: 15
clone_size: -
v_call: TRBV12-3/TRBV12-4
d_call: TRBD2
j_call: TRBJ2-5
cdr3_aa: CASSLSASGVGTQYF
cdr3_nt: TGTGCCAGCAGTTTATCGGCTAGCGGGGTCGGGACCCAGTACTTC

cdr3_length: 14
clone_size: -
v_call: TRBV5-1
d_call: -
j_call: TRBJ2-7
cdr3_aa: CASSVQASSYEQYF
cdr3_nt: TGCGCCAGCAGCGTACAGGCGAGCTCCTACGAGCAGTACTTC

cdr3_length: 14
clone_size: -
v_call: TRBV7-2
d_call: TRBD1
j_call: TRBJ2-2
cdr3_aa: CANGQGIDTGELFF
cdr3_nt: TGTGCCAACGGACAGGGCATTGACACCGGGGAGCTGTTTTTT

cdr3_length: 16
clone_size: -
v_call: TRBV6-1
d_call: TRBD1
j_call: TRBJ2-3
cdr3_aa: CASSETWTGAADTQYF
cdr3_nt: TGTGCCAGCAGTGAAACGTGGACAGGGGCGGCAGATACGCAGTATTTT

cdr3_length: 16
clone_size: few
v_call: TRBV30
d_call: -
j_call: TRBJ1-4
cdr3_aa: CAWSAGQLATNEKLFF
cdr3_nt: TGTGCCTGGAGTGCTGGACAGCTTGCAACTAATGAAAAACTGTTTTTT

cdr3_length: 11
clone_size: many
v_call: TRBV29-1
d_call: -
j_call: TRBJ1-1
cdr3_aa: CSGDIYTEAFF
cdr3_nt: TGCAGCGGGGACATCTACACTGAAGCTTTCTTT

cdr3_length: 12
clone_size: few
v_call: TRBV7-9
d_call: -
j_call: TRBJ2-1
cdr3_aa: CASSSDNNEQFF
cdr3_nt: TGTGCCAGCAGCAGCGACAACAATGAGCAGTTCTTC

cdr3_length: 14
clone_size: few
v_call: TRBV5-1
d_call: -
j_call: TRBJ2-7
cdr3_aa: CASSLKADSYEQYF
cdr3_nt: TGCGCCAGCAGCTTGAAAGCGGACTCCTACGAGCAGTACTTC

cdr3_length: 12
clone_size: few
v_call: TRBV11-2
d_call: -
j_call: TRBJ2-1
cdr3_aa: CASSVNYNEQFF
cdr3_nt: TGTGCCAGCAGCGTAAACTACAATGAGCAGTTCTTC

cdr3_length: 11
clone_size: few
v_call: TRBV24-1
d_call: -
j_call: TRBJ1-2
cdr3_aa: CATSDQDGYTF
cdr3_nt: TGTGCCACCAGTGATCAAGATGGCTACACCTTC

cdr3_length: 15
clone_size: few
v_call: TRBV28
d_call: -
j_call: TRBJ2-2
cdr3_aa: CASSAGSLDTGELFF
cdr3_nt: TGTGCCAGCAGTGCAGGGAGTCTCGACACCGGGGAGCTGTTTTTT

cdr3_length: 15
clone_size: many
v_call: TRBV5-1
d_call: -
j_call: TRBJ2-3
cdr3_aa: CASSLDDGVRDTQYF
cdr3_nt: TGCGCCAGCAGCTTGGATGACGGGGTGAGAGATACGCAGTATTTT

cdr3_length: 12
clone_size: -
v_call: TRBV28
d_call: -
j_call: TRBJ2-1
cdr3_aa: CASRLGDHEQFF
cdr3_nt: TGTGCCAGCAGACTCGGAGACCATGAGCAGTTCTTC

cdr3_length: 15
clone_size: few
v_call: TRBV20-1
d_call: TRBD2
j_call: TRBJ2-1
cdr3_aa: CSASPPRGGYNEQFF
cdr3_nt: TGCAGTGCCTCCCCCCCCCGGGGGGGCTACAATGAGCAGTTCTTC

cdr3_length: 18
clone_size: many
v_call: TRBV10-3
d_call: TRBD1
j_call: TRBJ1-1
cdr3_aa: CAISEGRQGWNGNTEAFF
cdr3_nt: TGTGCCATCAGTGAGGGGCGACAGGGGTGGAACGGGAACACTGAAGCTTTCTTT

cdr3_length: 14
clone_size: few
v_call: TRBV29-1
d_call: -
j_call: TRBJ1-3
cdr3_aa: CSVGIGGSGNTIYF
cdr3_nt: TGCAGCGTGGGGATTGGGGGATCTGGAAACACCATATATTTT

cdr3_length: 19
clone_size: many
v_call: TRBV20-1
d_call: TRBD2
j_call: TRBJ2-5
cdr3_aa: CSALGSRGLAGVNQETQYF
cdr3_nt: TGCAGTGCCCTAGGGTCCCGGGGACTAGCGGGAGTGAATCAAGAGACCCAGTACTTC

cdr3_length: 13
clone_size: -
v_call: TRBV20-1
d_call: -
j_call: TRBJ2-5
cdr3_aa: CSARARVQETQYF
cdr3_nt: TGCAGTGCTAGGGCCAGGGTCCAGGAGACCCAGTACTTC

cdr3_length: 15
clone_size: few
v_call: TRBV5-5
d_call: TRBD1
j_call: TRBJ2-5
cdr3_aa: CASSPGQGVVETQYF
cdr3_nt: TGTGCCAGCAGCCCGGGACAGGGGGTGGTCGAGACCCAGTACTTC

cdr3_length: 14
clone_size: -
v_call: TRBV7-8
d_call: -
j_call: TRBJ2-5
cdr3_aa: CASSWTENQETQYF
cdr3_nt: TGTGCCAGCAGCTGGACAGAAAATCAAGAGACCCAGTACTTC

cdr3_length: 11
clone_size: -
v_call: TRBV7-9
d_call: -
j_call: TRBJ2-1
cdr3_aa: CASSMVNEQFF
cdr3_nt: TGTGCCAGCAGCATGGTTAATGAGCAGTTCTTC

cdr3_length: 12
clone_size: many
v_call: TRBV30
d_call: -
j_call: TRBJ1-1
cdr3_aa: CAWSETNTEAFF
cdr3_nt: TGTGCCTGGAGCGAGACGAACACTGAAGCTTTCTTT

cdr3_length: 14
clone_size: -
v_call: TRBV20-1
d_call: -
j_call: TRBJ2-4
cdr3_aa: CSAREVGAKNIQYF
cdr3_nt: TGCAGTGCTAGAGAAGTAGGAGCCAAAAACATTCAGTACTTC

cdr3_length: 14
clone_size: -
v_call: TRBV11-2
d_call: -
j_call: TRBJ2-3
cdr3_aa: CASSRQRIADTQYF
cdr3_nt: TGTGCCAGCAGCCGTCAAAGAATAGCAGATACGCAGTATTTT

cdr3_length: 15
clone_size: -
v_call: TRBV2
d_call: TRBD2
j_call: TRBJ2-2
cdr3_aa: CASTGLTSGAGELFF
cdr3_nt: TGTGCCAGCACCGGACTGACTAGCGGAGCCGGGGAGCTGTTTTTT

cdr3_length: 13
clone_size: many
v_call: TRBV7-8
d_call: -
j_call: TRBJ1-5
cdr3_aa: CASSPAREQPQHF
cdr3_nt: TGTGCCAGCAGCCCTGCAAGGGAACAGCCCCAGCATTTT

cdr3_length: 13
clone_size: -
v_call: TRBV10-2
d_call: -
j_call: TRBJ2-1
cdr3_aa: CASTPGSYNEQFF
cdr3_nt: TGCGCCAGCACCCCGGGGTCCTACAATGAGCAGTTCTTC

cdr3_length: 15
clone_size: -
v_call: TRBV27
d_call: -
j_call: TRBJ2-7
cdr3_aa: CASSPRPDFPYEQYF
cdr3_nt: TGTGCCAGCAGTCCTAGGCCGGACTTCCCCTACGAGCAGTACTTC

cdr3_length: 14
clone_size: -
v_call: TRBV4-1
d_call: -
j_call: TRBJ2-5
cdr3_aa: CASSHARVQETQYF
cdr3_nt: TGCGCCAGCAGCCACGCCAGAGTCCAAGAGACCCAGTACTTC

cdr3_length: 13
clone_size: -
v_call: TRBV24-1
d_call: TRBD1
j_call: TRBJ2-3
cdr3_aa: CATRQGGTDTQYF
cdr3_nt: TGTGCCACGCGACAGGGAGGCACAGATACGCAGTATTTT

cdr3_length: 19
clone_size: few
v_call: TRBV6-2/TRBV6-3
d_call: TRBD1
j_call: TRBJ1-5
cdr3_aa: CASSHTPDRLGYSNQPQHF
cdr3_nt: TGTGCCAGCAGCCACACACCGGACAGGCTGGGCTATAGCAATCAGCCCCAGCATTTT

cdr3_length: 15
clone_size: -
v_call: TRBV10-3
d_call: -
j_call: TRBJ2-3
cdr3_aa: CAISASSRITDTQYF
cdr3_nt: TGTGCCATCAGCGCTAGTAGTCGGATCACAGATACGCAGTATTTT

cdr3_length: 15
clone_size: -
v_call: TRBV20-1
d_call: TRBD2
j_call: TRBJ2-3
cdr3_aa: CSAEAGTSVTDTQYF
cdr3_nt: TGCAGTGCTGAAGCCGGGACTAGCGTTACAGATACGCAGTATTTT

cdr3_length: 16
clone_size: many
v_call: TRBV27
d_call: -
j_call: TRBJ2-1
cdr3_aa: CASSFLQARQGNEQFF
cdr3_nt: TGTGCCAGCAGTTTCCTACAGGCGCGCCAGGGCAATGAGCAGTTCTTC

cdr3_length: 19
clone_size: few
v_call: TRBV11-2
d_call: -
j_call: TRBJ2-6
cdr3_aa: CASSPLLGSVGKGANVLTF
cdr3_nt: TGTGCCAGCAGCCCCCTCTTGGGTAGCGTGGGGAAAGGGGCCAACGTCCTGACTTTC

cdr3_length: 14
clone_size: many
v_call: TRBV11-3
d_call: TRBD1
j_call: TRBJ2-1
cdr3_aa: CASSLGQEYNEQFF
cdr3_nt: TGTGCCAGCAGCCTAGGACAGGAATACAATGAGCAGTTCTTC

cdr3_length: 17
clone_size: -
v_call: TRBV7-2
d_call: TRBD2
j_call: TRBJ2-6
cdr3_aa: CASSPLAGYTGANVLTF
cdr3_nt: TGTGCCAGCAGCCCTCTAGCGGGTTACACTGGGGCCAACGTCCTGACTTTC

cdr3_length: 18
clone_size: few
v_call: TRBV6-1
d_call: TRBD1
j_call: TRBJ2-3
cdr3_aa: CASSFSLWGQGATDTQYF
cdr3_nt: TGTGCCAGCAGTTTCAGTCTTTGGGGACAGGGGGCGACAGATACGCAGTATTTT

cdr3_length: 14
clone_size: -
v_call: TRBV6-6
d_call: -
j_call: TRBJ2-2
cdr3_aa: CASALGSGTGELFF
cdr3_nt: TGTGCCAGCGCCCTGGGGTCGGGCACCGGGGAGCTGTTTTTT

cdr3_length: 14
clone_size: -
v_call: TRBV2
d_call: TRBD2
j_call: TRBJ2-1
cdr3_aa: CASSRTSGYNEQFF
cdr3_nt: TGTGCCAGCAGTCGGACTAGCGGCTACAATGAGCAGTTCTTC

cdr3_length: 20
clone_size: -
v_call: TRBV5-1
d_call: -
j_call: TRBJ2-2
cdr3_aa: CASSLWETAPFRRNTGELFF
cdr3_nt: TGCGCCAGCAGCTTGTGGGAGACAGCCCCTTTCCGCCGAAACACCGGGGAGCTGTTTTTT

cdr3_length: 15
clone_size: few
v_call: TRBV25-1
d_call: -
j_call: TRBJ1-1
cdr3_aa: CASSESGLANTEAFF
cdr3_nt: TGTGCCAGCAGTGAATCGGGACTAGCGAACACTGAAGCTTTCTTT

cdr3_length: 15
clone_size: -
v_call: TRBV7-9
d_call: TRBD1
j_call: TRBJ1-4
cdr3_aa: CASSLRTGGFEKLFF
cdr3_nt: TGTGCCAGCAGCTTACGGACAGGGGGCTTTGAAAAACTGTTTTTT

cdr3_length: 18
clone_size: few
v_call: TRBV6-2/TRBV6-3
d_call: TRBD2
j_call: TRBJ2-1
cdr3_aa: CASSPGTSGASSYNEQFF
cdr3_nt: TGTGCCAGCAGTCCCGGGACTAGCGGGGCCAGCTCCTACAATGAGCAGTTCTTC

cdr3_length: 14
clone_size: few
v_call: TRBV5-8
d_call: -
j_call: TRBJ1-1
cdr3_aa: CASSVRQGVTEAFF
cdr3_nt: TGTGCCAGCAGCGTCCGCCAGGGAGTCACTGAAGCTTTCTTT

cdr3_length: 14
clone_size: once
v_call: TRBV6-2/TRBV6-3
d_call: -
j_call: TRBJ2-1
cdr3_aa: CASGFDRRYNEQFF
cdr3_nt: TGTGCCAGCGGGTTCGACAGAAGATACAATGAGCAGTTCTTC

cdr3_length: 15
clone_size: -
v_call: TRBV10-3
d_call: TRBD1
j_call: TRBJ2-3
cdr3_aa: CAVSRTGVSTDTQYF
cdr3_nt: TGTGCCGTCAGCCGGACAGGAGTTAGCACAGATACGCAGTATTTT

cdr3_length: 16
clone_size: -
v_call: TRBV3-1
d_call: -
j_call: TRBJ1-6
cdr3_aa: CASSQDGLQGNSPLHF
cdr3_nt: TGTGCCAGCAGCCAAGATGGTTTACAGGGCAATTCACCCCTCCACTTT

cdr3_length: 14
clone_size: -
v_call: TRBV5-6
d_call: TRBD1
j_call: TRBJ1-1
cdr3_aa: CASSSTPGGIEAFF
cdr3_nt: TGTGCCAGCAGCTCTACCCCAGGGGGGATTGAAGCTTTCTTT

cdr3_length: 15
clone_size: -
v_call: TRBV11-2
d_call: -
j_call: TRBJ2-3
cdr3_aa: CASSLDGANTDTQYF
cdr3_nt: TGTGCCAGCAGCTTAGATGGAGCTAACACAGATACGCAGTATTTT

cdr3_length: 12
clone_size: many
v_call: TRBV29-1
d_call: TRBD1
j_call: TRBJ2-2
cdr3_aa: CSVRQGPGELFF
cdr3_nt: TGCAGCGTTCGACAGGGGCCCGGGGAGCTGTTTTTT

cdr3_length: 13
clone_size: few
v_call: TRBV5-1
d_call: -
j_call: TRBJ2-5
cdr3_aa: CASSFRGQETQYF
cdr3_nt: TGCGCCAGCAGCTTCAGGGGCCAAGAGACCCAGTACTTC

cdr3_length: 16
clone_size: -
v_call: TRBV7-9
d_call: -
j_call: TRBJ1-2
cdr3_aa: CASSVDFGGRDYGYTF
cdr3_nt: TGTGCCAGCAGCGTGGACTTTGGGGGCAGAGACTATGGCTACACCTTC

cdr3_length: 14
clone_size: -
v_call: TRBV7-9
d_call: -
j_call: TRBJ1-6
cdr3_aa: CASSSGVANSPLHF
cdr3_nt: TGTGCCAGCAGCTCCGGGGTAGCCAATTCACCCCTCCACTTT

cdr3_length: 14
clone_size: -
v_call: TRBV7-9
d_call: -
j_call: TRBJ2-3
cdr3_aa: CASSLRGYLDTQYF
cdr3_nt: TGTGCCAGCAGCTTAAGGGGGTATTTGGATACGCAGTATTTT

cdr3_length: 15
clone_size: -
v_call: TRBV4-1
d_call: -
j_call: TRBJ1-1
cdr3_aa: CASSQDYAGLGNAFF
cdr3_nt: TGCGCCAGCAGCCAGGACTATGCGGGGCTGGGTAACGCTTTCTTT